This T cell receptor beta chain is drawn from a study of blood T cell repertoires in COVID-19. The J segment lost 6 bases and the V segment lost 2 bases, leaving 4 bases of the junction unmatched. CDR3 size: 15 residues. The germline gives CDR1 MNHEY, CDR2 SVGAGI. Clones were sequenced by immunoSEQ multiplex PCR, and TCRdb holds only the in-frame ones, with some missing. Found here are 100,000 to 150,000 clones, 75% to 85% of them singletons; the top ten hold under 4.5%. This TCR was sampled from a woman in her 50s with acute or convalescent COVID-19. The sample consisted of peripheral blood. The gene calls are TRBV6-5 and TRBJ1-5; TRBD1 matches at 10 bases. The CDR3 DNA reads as TGTGCCAGCAGTTACGAGACAGGGGGCGGTCAGCCCCAGCATTTT. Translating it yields CASSYETGGGQPQHF.